The TCR beta chain described here comes from a study of Tregs in tolerant kidney transplant recipients (dated by TCRdb to about 2019). About the study as a whole: The transplants used related donors along with nonmyeloablative bone marrow transplantation, and in the human trials mixed chimerism was transient. Before combined kidney and bone marrow transplantation, this study identified donor-specific regulatory T cells using TCRbeta sequencing and then followed those same cells after transplant.

Overall results and qualifications from the work: Because only a small number of patients were included, the study had limitations, and the results will need to be validated in larger populations as well as under other immunosuppression protocols. In tolerant patients, donor-specific Tregs expanded more than Tregs overall, which suggests antigen-driven rather than nonspecific expansion. Although technical replication error seemed to be minimal, the question of biological reproducibility was not addressed directly. The most biologically relevant and donor-specific TCRbeta repertoire appeared to be identified by expanding Tregs with activated donor B cells. Because the PCR primers were changed over time for some patients, nucleotide-level comparison could not be performed across the samples from those patients.

Notes on this clone: Its binding antigen is unknown. There are no base qualities to consult, and no much larger clone falls within one base.

For TCRbeta CDR3 sequencing, genomic DNA was extracted from sorted cells using the QIAGEN DNeasy Blood and Tissue Kit. Through immunoSEQ, high-throughput TCRbeta CDR3 sequencing was done commercially, including PCR amplification with internal controls and bias correction. The published analysis was carried out like this. A unique productive TCRbeta sequence was defined by the CDR3 nucleotide sequence when primers matched, and otherwise by the CDR3 amino acid sequence together with the Vbeta and Jbeta genes. To correct for sorting error, sequences found in more than one sorted population at a frequency ratio of 2:1 or less were discarded, and the remaining shared sequences were assigned to the population with the higher frequency. Donor-reactive sequences were defined as at least 5-fold expanded in CFSE-low cells versus unstimulated cells, with frequency of at least 0.01% in CFSE-low cells. Jensen-Shannon divergence calculated on the top 100 TCRbeta sequences ranked by frequency was used to measure repertoire divergence. For samples with multiple sequencing runs, sorting error was corrected in each run separately before the runs were combined. As stored in TCRdb, this immuneACCESS dataset retains in-frame rearrangements with V and J assigned. A fraction of the clones does not appear; measured against another copy, unresolved V genes explain less than half of the discrepancy, and the remainder lacks a known reason. V and J calls and clone size follow that table, whereas D and trimming were derived from the DNA. The sample profile shows tens of thousands of clones; roughly 93% of them were found once. 0.4% to 0.55% of the sample is held by the ten biggest clonotypes.

The time point label, as the study defines it: blood sample drawn before combined kidney and bone marrow transplant. Thawed PBMCs were FACS-sorted into unstimulated Tregs (CD4+CD25+CD127-), CD4+ non-Tregs (CD4+CD25-), CD4 cells and CD8 cells. Patients were a few combined kidney and bone marrow transplant recipients from the ITN036ST trial, and only these trial subjects had samples available. Healthy control blood was processed to PBMCs with a Ficoll density gradient and then cryopreserved, whereas patient PBMCs were collected both before and after transplant. The TCR sequence derives from a human donor who received a combined kidney and bone marrow transplant. Here the sequenced sample was CD4+ T cells from blood, taken before the transplant.

For the CDR3, the sequence is CAISESGQGANQPQHF. The bases read TGTGCCATCAGTGAGTCGGGACAGGGCGCTAATCAGCCCCAGCATTTT. Recombination connected TRBV10-3 to TRBJ1-5; TRBD1 fits 9 bases in the junction. After removal of 0 bases from V and 4 bases from J, the junction retains 4 bases not matched to a gene. CDR1 and CDR2 are drawn from the germline V gene: ENHRY, SYGVKD. The CDR3 spans 16 residues, from the cysteine through the phenylalanine. Kept here is only the CDR3 DNA, which spans 48 bases and is read in frame from base 1.